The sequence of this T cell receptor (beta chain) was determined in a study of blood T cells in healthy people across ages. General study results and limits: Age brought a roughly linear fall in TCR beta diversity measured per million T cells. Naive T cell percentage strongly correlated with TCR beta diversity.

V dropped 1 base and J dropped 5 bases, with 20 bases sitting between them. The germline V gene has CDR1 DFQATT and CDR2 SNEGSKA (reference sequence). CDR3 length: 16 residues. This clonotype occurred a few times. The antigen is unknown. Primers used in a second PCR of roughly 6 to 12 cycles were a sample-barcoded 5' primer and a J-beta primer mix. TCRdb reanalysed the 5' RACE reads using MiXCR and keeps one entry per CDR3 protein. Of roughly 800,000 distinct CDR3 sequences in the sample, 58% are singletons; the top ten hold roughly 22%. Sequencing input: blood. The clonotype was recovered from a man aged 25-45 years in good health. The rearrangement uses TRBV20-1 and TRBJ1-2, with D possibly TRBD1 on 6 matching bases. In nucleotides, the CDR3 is TGCAGTGCTAGAGCTACCGGGGGCTTGCGAGTATATGGCTACACCTTC. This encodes CSARATGGLRVYGYTF.